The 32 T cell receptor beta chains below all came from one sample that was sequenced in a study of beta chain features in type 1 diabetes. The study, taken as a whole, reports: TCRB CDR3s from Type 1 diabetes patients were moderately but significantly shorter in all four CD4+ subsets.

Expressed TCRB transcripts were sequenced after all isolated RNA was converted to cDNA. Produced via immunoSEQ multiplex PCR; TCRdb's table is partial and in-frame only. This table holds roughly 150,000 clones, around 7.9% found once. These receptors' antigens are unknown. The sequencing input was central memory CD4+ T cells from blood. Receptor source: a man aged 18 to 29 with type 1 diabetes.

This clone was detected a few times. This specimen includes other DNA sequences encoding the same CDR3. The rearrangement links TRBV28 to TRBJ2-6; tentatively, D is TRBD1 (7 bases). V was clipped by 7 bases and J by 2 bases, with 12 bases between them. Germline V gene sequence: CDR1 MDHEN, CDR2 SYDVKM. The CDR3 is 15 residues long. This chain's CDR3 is CASISRGAGANVLTF. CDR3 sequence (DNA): TGTGCCAGCATCAGCAGGGGGGCTGGGGCCAACGTCCTGACTTTC.

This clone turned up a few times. The CDR3 loop is CASSRQPTYEQYF. In DNA, the CDR3 is TGTGCCAGCAGCCGACAGCCCACCTACGAGCAGTACTTC. The gene calls are TRBV6-5 and TRBJ2-7, with D perhaps TRBD1 (5 bases). V was cut by 6 bases and J by 2 bases, with 11 bases left in between. The V gene's germline CDR1 is MNHEY and CDR2 SVGAGI. CDR3 length: 13 residues.

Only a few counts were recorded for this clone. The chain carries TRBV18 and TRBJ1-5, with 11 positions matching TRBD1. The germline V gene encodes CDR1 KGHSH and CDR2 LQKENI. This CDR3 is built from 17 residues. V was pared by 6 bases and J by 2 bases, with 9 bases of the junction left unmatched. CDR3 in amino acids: CASSPGQGAYRNQPQHF. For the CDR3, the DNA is TGTGCCAGCTCCCCCGGACAGGGGGCCTACCGCAATCAGCCCCAGCATTTT.

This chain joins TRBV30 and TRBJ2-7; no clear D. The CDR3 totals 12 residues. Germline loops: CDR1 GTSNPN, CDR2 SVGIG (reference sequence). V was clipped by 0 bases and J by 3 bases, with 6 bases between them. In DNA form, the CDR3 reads TGTGCCTGGAGTGTACGCAGCTACGAGCAGTACTTC. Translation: CAWSVRSYEQYF.

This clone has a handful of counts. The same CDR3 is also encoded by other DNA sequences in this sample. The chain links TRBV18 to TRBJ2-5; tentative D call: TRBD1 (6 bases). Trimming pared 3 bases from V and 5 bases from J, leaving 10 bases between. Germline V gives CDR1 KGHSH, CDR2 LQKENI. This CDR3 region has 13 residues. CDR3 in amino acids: CASSPGQGETQYF. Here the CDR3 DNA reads TGTGCCAGCTCACCCGGCCAGGGGGAGACCCAGTACTTC.

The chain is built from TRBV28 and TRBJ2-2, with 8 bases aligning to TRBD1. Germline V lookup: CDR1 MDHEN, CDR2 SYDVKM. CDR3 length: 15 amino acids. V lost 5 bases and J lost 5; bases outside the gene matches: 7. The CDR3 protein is CASSHRGEGTGELFF. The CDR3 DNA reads TGTGCCAGCAGTCACAGGGGGGAAGGAACCGGGGAGCTGTTTTTT.

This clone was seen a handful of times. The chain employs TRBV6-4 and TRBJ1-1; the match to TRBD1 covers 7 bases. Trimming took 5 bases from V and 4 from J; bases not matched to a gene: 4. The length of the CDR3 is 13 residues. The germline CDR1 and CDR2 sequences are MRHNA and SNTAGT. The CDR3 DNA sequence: TGTGCCAGCAGTTACGCAGGGGGCACTGAAGCTTTCTTT. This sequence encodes CASSYAGGTEAFF.

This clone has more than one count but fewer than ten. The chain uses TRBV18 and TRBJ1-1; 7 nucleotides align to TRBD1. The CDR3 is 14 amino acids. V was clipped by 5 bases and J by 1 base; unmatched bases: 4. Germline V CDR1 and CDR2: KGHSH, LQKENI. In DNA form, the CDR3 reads TGTGCCAGCTCAGCGGGACAGACGAACACTGAAGCTTTCTTT. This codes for CASSAGQTNTEAFF.

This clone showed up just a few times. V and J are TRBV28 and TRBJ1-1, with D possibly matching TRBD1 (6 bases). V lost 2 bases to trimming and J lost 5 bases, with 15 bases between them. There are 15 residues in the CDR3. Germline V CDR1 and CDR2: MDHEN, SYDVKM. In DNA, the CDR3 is TGTGCCAGCAGTTTAGCAGGGGTTATGGGGACTGAAGCTTTCTTT. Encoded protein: CASSLAGVMGTEAFF.

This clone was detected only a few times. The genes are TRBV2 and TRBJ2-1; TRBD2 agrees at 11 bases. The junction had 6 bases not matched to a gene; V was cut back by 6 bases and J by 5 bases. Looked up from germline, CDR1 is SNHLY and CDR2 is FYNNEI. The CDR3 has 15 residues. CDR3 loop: CASSPTSGINNEQFF. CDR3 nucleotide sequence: TGTGCCAGCAGCCCGACTAGCGGGATAAACAATGAGCAGTTCTTC.

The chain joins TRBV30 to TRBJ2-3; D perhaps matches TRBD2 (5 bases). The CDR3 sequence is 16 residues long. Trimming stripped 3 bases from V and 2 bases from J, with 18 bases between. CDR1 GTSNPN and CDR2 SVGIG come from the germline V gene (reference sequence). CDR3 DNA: TGTGCCTGGAGCCGCGGAGGTGACCCGAACACAGATACGCAGTATTTT. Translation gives CAWSRGGDPNTDTQYF.

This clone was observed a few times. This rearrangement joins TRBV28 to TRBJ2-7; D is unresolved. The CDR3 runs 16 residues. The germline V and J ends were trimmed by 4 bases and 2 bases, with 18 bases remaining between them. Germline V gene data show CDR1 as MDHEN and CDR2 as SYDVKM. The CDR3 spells CASSSTRRGYPYEQYF. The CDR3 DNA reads TGTGCCAGCAGTTCCACCCGACGAGGTTACCCCTACGAGCAGTACTTC.

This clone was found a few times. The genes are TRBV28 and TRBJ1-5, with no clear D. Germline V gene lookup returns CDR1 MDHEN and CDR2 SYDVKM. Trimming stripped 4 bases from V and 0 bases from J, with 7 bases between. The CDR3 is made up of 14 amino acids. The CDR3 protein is CASSSHYSNQPQHF. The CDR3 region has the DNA TGTGCCAGCAGTTCCCACTATAGCAATCAGCCCCAGCATTTT.

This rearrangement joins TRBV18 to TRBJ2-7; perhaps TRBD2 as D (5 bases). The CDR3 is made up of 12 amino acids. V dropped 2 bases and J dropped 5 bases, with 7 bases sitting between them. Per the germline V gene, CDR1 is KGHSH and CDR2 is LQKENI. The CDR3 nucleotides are TGTGCCAGCTCACCAGCGGGCCACGAGCAGTACTTC. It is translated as CASSPAGHEQYF.

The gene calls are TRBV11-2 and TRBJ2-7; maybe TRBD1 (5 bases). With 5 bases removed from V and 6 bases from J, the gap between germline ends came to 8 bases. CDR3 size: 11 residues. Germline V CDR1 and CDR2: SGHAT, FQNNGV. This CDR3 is CASSLGLEQYF. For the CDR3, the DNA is TGTGCCAGCAGCCTGGGGCTCGAGCAGTACTTC.

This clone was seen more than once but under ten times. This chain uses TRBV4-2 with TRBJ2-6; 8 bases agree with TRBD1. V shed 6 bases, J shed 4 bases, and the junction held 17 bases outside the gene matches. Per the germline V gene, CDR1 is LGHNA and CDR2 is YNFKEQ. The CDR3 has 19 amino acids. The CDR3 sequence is CASSVSTGQGALGANVLTF. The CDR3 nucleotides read TGTGCCAGCAGTGTGTCCACGGGGCAGGGGGCACTCGGGGCCAACGTCCTGACTTTC.

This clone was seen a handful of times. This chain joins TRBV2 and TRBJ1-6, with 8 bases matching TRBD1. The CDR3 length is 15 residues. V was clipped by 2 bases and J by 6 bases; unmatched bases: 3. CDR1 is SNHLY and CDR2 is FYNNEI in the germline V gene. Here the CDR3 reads CASSERTGTNSPLHF. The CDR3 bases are TGTGCCAGCAGTGAAAGGACAGGGACTAATTCACCCCTCCACTTT.

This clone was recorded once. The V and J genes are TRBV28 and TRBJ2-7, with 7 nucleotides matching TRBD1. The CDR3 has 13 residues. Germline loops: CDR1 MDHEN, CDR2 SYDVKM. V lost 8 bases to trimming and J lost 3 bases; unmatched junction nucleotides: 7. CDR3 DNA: TGTGCCAGCGGACAGGCGCACGTCTACGAGCAGTACTTC. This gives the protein CASGQAHVYEQYF.

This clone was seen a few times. This CDR3 is CASSQDRSTGRDSPLHF. The CDR3 coding sequence is TGCGCCAGCAGCCAAGATCGATCTACGGGCAGGGATTCACCCCTCCACTTT. This chain joins TRBV4-1 and TRBJ1-6; tentative D call: TRBD1 (5 bases). CDR3 length: 17 residues. V dropped 0 bases and J dropped 8 bases, with 17 bases sitting between them. CDR1 is MGHRA and CDR2 is YSYEKL in the germline V gene.

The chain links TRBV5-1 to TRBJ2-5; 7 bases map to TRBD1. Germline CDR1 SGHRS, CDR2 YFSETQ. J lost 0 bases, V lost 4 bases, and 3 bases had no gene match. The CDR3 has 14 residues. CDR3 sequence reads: CASSRDRDQETQYF. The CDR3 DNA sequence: TGCGCCAGCAGCAGAGACAGGGACCAAGAGACCCAGTACTTC.

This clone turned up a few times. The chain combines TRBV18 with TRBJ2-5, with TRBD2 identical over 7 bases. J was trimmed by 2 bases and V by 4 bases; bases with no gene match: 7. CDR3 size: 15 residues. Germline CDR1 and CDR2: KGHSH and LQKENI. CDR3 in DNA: TGTGCCAGCTCACGAGGAACGGGGGGACAAGAGACCCAGTACTTC. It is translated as CASSRGTGGQETQYF.

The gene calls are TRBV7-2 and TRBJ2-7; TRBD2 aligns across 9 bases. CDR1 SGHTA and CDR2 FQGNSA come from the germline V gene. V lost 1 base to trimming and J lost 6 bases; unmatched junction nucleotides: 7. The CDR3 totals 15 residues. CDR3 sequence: CASSLVWREGLEQYF. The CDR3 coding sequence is TGTGCCAGCAGCTTAGTTTGGCGGGAGGGCCTCGAGCAGTACTTC.

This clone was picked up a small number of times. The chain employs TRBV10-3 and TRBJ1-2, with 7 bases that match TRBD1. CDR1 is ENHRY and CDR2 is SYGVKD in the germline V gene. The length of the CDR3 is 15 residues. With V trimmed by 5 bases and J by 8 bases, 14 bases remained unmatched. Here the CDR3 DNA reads TGTGCCATCAGTCGAGGGGGCGACTGGTCTTGGGGCTACACCTTC. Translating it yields CAISRGGDWSWGYTF.

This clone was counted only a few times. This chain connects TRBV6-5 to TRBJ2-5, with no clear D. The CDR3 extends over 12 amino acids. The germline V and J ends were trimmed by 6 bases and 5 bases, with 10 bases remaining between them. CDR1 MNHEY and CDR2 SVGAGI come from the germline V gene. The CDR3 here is CASSSGWETQYF. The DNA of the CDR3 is TGTGCCAGCAGCTCAGGTTGGGAGACCCAGTACTTC.

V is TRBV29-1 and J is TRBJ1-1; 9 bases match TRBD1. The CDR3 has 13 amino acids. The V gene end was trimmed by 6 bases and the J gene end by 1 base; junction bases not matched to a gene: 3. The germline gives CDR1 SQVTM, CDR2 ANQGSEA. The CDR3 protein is CSVTGQGNTEAFF. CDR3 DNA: TGCAGCGTGACGGGACAGGGGAACACTGAAGCTTTCTTT.

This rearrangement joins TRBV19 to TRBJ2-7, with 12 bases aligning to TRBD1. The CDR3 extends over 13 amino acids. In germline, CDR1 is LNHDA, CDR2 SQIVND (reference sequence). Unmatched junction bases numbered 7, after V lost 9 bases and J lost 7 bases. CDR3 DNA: TGTGCCAGCGAGGGACAGGGGGCGCGGGAGCAGTACTTC. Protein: CASEGQGAREQYF.

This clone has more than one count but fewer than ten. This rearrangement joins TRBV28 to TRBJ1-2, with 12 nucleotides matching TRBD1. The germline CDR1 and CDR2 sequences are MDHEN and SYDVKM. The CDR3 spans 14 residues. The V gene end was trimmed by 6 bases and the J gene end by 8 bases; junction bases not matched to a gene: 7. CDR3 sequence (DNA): TGTGCCAGCAGCCAGGGACAGGGGGCGCGAGGCTACACCTTC. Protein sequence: CASSQGQGARGYTF.

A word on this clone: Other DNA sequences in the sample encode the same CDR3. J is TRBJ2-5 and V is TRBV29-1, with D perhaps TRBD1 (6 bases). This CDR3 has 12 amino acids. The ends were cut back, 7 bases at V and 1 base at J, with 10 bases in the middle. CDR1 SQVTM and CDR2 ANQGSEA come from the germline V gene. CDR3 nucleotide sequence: TGCAGCGGAGGACAGATCCAAGAGACCCAGTACTTC. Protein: CSGGQIQETQYF.

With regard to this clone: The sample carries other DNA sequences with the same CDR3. The CDR3 reads CASSPRTGYEQYF. Written as DNA, the CDR3 is TGTGCCAGCTCACCTAGGACAGGCTACGAGCAGTACTTC. The chain joins TRBV18 to TRBJ2-7, with 7 bases lining up with TRBD1. This CDR3 region has 13 residues. Germline CDR1 and CDR2: KGHSH and LQKENI. The V and J ends lost 3 bases and 3 bases, in that order; junction bases with no gene match: 2.

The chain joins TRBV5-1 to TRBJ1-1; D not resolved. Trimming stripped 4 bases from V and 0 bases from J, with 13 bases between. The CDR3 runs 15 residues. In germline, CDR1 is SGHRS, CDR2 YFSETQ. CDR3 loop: CASSPGSRVNTEAFF. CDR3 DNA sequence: TGCGCCAGCAGCCCCGGGTCGCGGGTGAACACTGAAGCTTTCTTT.

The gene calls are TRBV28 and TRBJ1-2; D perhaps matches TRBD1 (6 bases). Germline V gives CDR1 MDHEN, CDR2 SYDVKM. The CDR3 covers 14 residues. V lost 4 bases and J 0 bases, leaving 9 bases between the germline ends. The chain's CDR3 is CASSYQGPNYGYTF. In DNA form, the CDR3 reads TGTGCCAGCAGTTACCAGGGGCCTAACTATGGCTACACCTTC.

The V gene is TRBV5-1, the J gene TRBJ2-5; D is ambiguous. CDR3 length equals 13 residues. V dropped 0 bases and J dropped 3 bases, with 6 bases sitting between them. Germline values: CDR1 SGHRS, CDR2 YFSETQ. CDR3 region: CASSLAQKETQYF. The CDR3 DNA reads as TGCGCCAGCAGCTTGGCGCAGAAAGAGACCCAGTACTTC.